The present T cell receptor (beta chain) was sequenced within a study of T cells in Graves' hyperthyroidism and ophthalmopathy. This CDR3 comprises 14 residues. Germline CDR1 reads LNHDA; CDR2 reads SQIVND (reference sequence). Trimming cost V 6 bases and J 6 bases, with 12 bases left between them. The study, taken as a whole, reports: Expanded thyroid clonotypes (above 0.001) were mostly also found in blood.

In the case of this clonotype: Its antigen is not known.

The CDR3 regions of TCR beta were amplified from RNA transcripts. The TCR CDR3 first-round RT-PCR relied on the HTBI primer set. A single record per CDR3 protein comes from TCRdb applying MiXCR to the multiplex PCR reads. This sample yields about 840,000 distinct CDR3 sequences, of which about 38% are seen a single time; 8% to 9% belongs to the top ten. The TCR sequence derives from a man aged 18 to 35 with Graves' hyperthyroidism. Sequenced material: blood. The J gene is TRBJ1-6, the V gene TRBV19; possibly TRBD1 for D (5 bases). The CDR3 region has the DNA TGTGCCAGTAGCATCGAGACAGCTAATTCACCCCTCCACTTT. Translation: CASSIETANSPLHF.